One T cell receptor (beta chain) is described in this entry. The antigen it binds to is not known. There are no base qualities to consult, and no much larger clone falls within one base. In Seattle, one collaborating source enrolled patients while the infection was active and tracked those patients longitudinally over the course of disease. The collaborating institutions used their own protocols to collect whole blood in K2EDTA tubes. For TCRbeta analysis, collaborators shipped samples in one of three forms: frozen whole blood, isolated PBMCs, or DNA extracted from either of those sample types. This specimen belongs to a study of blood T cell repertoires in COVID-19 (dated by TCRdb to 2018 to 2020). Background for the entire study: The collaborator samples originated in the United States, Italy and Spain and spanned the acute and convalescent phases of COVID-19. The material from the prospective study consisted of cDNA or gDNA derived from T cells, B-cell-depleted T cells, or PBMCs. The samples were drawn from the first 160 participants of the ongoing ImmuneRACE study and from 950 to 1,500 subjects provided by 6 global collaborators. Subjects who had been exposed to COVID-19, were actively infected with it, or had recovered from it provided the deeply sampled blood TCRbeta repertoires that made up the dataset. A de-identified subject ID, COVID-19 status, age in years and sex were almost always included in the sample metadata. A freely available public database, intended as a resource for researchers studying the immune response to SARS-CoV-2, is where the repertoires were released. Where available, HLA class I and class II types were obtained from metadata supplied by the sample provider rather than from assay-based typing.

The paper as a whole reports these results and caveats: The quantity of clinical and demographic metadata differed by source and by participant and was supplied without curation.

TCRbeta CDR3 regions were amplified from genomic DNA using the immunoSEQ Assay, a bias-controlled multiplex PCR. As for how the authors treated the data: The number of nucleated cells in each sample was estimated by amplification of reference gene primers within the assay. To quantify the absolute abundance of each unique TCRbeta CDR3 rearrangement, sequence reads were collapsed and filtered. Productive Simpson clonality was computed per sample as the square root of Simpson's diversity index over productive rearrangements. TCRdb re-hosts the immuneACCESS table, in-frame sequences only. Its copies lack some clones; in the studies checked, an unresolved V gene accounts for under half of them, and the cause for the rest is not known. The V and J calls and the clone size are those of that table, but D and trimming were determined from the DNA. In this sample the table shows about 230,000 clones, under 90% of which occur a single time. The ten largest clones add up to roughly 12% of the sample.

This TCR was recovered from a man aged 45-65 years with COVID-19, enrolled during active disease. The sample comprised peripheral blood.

The CDR3 amino acid sequence is: CASSVWRGPTDTQYF. The DNA is as follows: TGTGCCAGCAGCGTATGGCGGGGGCCCACAGATACGCAGTATTTT. Recombination connected TRBV7-2 to TRBJ2-3; TRBD2 is perhaps the D gene, given 7 matching bases. The CDR3 has 15 amino acids, counting the end cysteine and phenylalanine. Kept here is only the CDR3 DNA, which spans 45 bases and is read in frame from base 1. Via the germline V gene, CDR1 is SGHTA and CDR2 FQGNSA. Trimming removed 5 bases from V and 2 bases from J, leaving 14 bases between the germline ends.